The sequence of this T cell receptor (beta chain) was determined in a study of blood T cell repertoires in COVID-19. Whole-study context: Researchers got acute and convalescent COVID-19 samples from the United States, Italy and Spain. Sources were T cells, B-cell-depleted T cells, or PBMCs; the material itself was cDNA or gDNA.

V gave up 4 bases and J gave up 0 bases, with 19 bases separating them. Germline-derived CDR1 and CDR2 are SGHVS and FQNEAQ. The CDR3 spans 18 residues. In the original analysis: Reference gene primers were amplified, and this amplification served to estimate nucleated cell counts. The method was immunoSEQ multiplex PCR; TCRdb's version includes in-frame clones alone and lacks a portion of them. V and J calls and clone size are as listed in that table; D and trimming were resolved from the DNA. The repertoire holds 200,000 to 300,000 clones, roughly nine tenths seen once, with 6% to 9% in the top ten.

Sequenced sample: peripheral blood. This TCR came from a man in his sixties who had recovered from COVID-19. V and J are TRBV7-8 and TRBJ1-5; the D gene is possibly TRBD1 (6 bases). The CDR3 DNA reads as TGTGCCAGCAGCTCAAATATGGGGTGGGGGCCTAGCAATCAGCCCCAGCATTTT. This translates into CASSSNMGWGPSNQPQHF.